A single sample is the source of the 9 T cell receptor beta chains below, sequenced in a study of CD8+ T cells in alopecia areata. Sorting of pooled cutaneous lymph node cells used CD4, CD8alpha, NKG2D, NKG2ACE and other markers. Sequencing relied on a cDNA template that was reverse transcribed from extracted RNA. Produced via immunoSEQ multiplex PCR; TCRdb's table is partial and in-frame only. The profile covers 15,000 to 20,000 clones, none occurring a single time. The source material was CD8+ T cells sorted from a lymph node. The receptors shown here come from a C3H/HeJ mouse with alopecia areata. The mouse line has the MHC haplotype H2-k.

This clone showed up just a few times. Each gene name is a mouse one. The read ends 4 residues before the CDR3 terminus; that terminus is restored from the germline J gene. The chain links TRBV13-3 to TRBJ2-7; no reliable D call. The V and J ends lost 2 bases and 0 bases respectively, with 12 bases between them. This CDR3 is built from 15 residues. Germline V lookup: CDR1 NNHDY, CDR2 SYVADS. This CDR3 is CASSETTPTSYEQYF. The part of the CDR3 DNA that was read is TGTGCCAGCAGTGAAACAACACCAACCTCCTAT.

This clone was counted between two and nine times. Here the gene names and germline are mouse. The read comes to an end 4 residues before the CDR3 does, leaving the germline J gene to fill in the end. The rearrangement uses TRBV16 and TRBJ2-1; 8 bases match TRBD2. The CDR3 is made up of 16 amino acids. Germline loops: CDR1 SGHSA, CDR2 FRNQAP. With V trimmed by 1 base and J by 0 bases, 2 bases remained unmatched. The CDR3 is CASSLGGGDNYAEQFF. CDR3 DNA (partial): TGTGCAAGCAGCTTAGGTGGGGGGGATAACTATGCT.

This clone was seen a few times. TCRdb's protein and the DNA translation differ at residue 12; the protein here comes from the DNA. Gene names follow the mouse nomenclature. The sequence runs out 3 residues before the end of the CDR3; the remainder is reconstructed from the germline J gene. The chain links TRBV1 to TRBJ1-6, with 8 bases that match TRBD1. TRBJ1-6 is an ORF; its function is uncertain. V shed 0 bases and J 6 bases; nucleotides not matched to a gene: 1. This CDR3 is built from 15 residues. Germline values: CDR1 NSQYPW, CDR2 LRSPGD (reference sequence). The chain's CDR3 is CTCSADGTGNSPLYF. CDR3 DNA (partial): TGCACCTGCAGTGCAGATGGGACAGGTAATTCGCCC.

Regarding this clone: Here the gene names and germline are mouse. The DNA ends 4 residues before the CDR3 does, and the rest of the CDR3 is filled in from the germline J gene. The chain joins TRBV1 to TRBJ2-7; TRBD1 matches at 7 bases. V was clipped by 0 bases and J by 3 bases; unmatched bases: 5. The V gene's germline CDR1 is NSQYPW and CDR2 LRSPGD (reference sequence). The CDR3 is made up of 15 amino acids. Incomplete CDR3 DNA: TGCACCTGCAGTGCAGATCAGGGGGAAGTCTAT. This encodes CTCSADQGEVY. The whole CDR3 protein reads CTCSADQGEVYEQYF.

This clone has more than one count but fewer than ten. At residue 12, the TCRdb protein and translated DNA are inconsistent; the protein given comes from the DNA. Any gene name here is a mouse gene name. The sequenced fragment ends 3 residues before the CDR3 boundary, so the rest is inferred from the germline J gene. The chain employs TRBV13-3 and TRBJ1-6; the D gene is possibly TRBD1 (6 bases). TRBJ1-6 is an open reading frame whose function is uncertain. This CDR3 region has 15 residues. Germline CDR1 is NNHDY and CDR2 is SYVADS. The V gene lost 1 base and the J gene lost 3 bases, with 8 bases spanning the gap. The DNA read from the CDR3 is TGTGCCAGCAGTGATAAGGGACACTATAATTCGCCC. As protein: CASSDKGHYNSP. The complete CDR3 reads CASSDKGHYNSPLYF.

This clone was found a few times. Gene names denote mouse genes. The read gets to within 4 residues of the CDR3 end, and the germline J gene fills in the rest. The rearrangement uses TRBV29 and TRBJ2-3, with 8 bases matching TRBD1. Germline V gives CDR1 MSHET, CDR2 SYDVDS. This CDR3 is built from 14 residues. The trim removed 6 bases at V and 1 base at J, leaving 3 bases unmatched. The CDR3 DNA, read in part, is TGTGCTAGCAGACCGGGACAGGGTGCAGAA. Its protein product is CASRPGQGAE. The entire CDR3 reads CASRPGQGAETLYF.

This clone has ten or more counts. Mouse names are used for the genes. The CDR3 extends 4 residues past the end of the read, so its final part is completed from the germline J gene. The J gene is TRBJ1-4, the V gene TRBV13-3; D perhaps matches TRBD1 (5 bases). The germline gives CDR1 NNHDY, CDR2 SYVADS. V was shortened by 3 bases and J by 2 bases, with 8 bases between the two germline ends. CDR3 length: 14 amino acids. CDR3 region: CASSGTGSNERLFF. The sequenced part of the CDR3 DNA is TGTGCCAGCAGTGGCACAGGCTCCAACGAA. The full variable domain, its missing parts supplied by reference TRBV13-3 and TRBJ1-4, is EAAVTQSPRSKVAVTGGKVTLSCHQTNNHDYMYWYRQDTGHGLRLIHYSYVADSTEKGDIPDGYKASRPSQENFSLILELASLSQTAVYFCASSGTGSNERLFFGHGTKLSVL.

This clone came up a few times. Each gene name is a mouse one. With the read ending 4 residues before the CDR3 end, the germline J gene is used to fill in that end. The chain joins TRBV19 to TRBJ2-3, with D possibly matching TRBD1 (6 bases). Germline CDR1 reads FNHDT; CDR2 reads SITEND (reference sequence). The CDR3 extends over 15 amino acids. With 5 bases removed from V and 0 bases from J, the gap between germline ends came to 13 bases. The DNA read from the CDR3 is TGTGCCAGCAGCATCGGACAGACTAGTGCAGAA. Translation gives CASSIGQTSAE. From start to end, the CDR3 is CASSIGQTSAETLYF.

Ten or more counts support this clone. The protein recorded in TCRdb does not match the translated DNA at residue 13; the protein presented here comes from translating the DNA. The genes and germline here are from mouse. The sequenced fragment ends 3 residues before the CDR3 boundary, so the rest is inferred from the germline J gene. The genes are TRBV13-3 and TRBJ1-6, with D tentatively TRBD1 (6 bases). TRBJ1-6 is classed as an ORF, of uncertain function. Germline V gives CDR1 NNHDY, CDR2 SYVADS. V was shortened by 0 bases and J by 5 bases, with 12 bases between the two germline ends. This CDR3 is 16 amino acids long. The part of the CDR3 DNA that was read is TGTGCCAGCAGTGATGGGGCGGGACAAAATAATTCGCCC. This encodes CASSDGAGQNNSP. The CDR3 in full is CASSDGAGQNNSPLYF.